These 10 T cell receptor beta chains originate from one sample sequenced in a study of shared T cell receptors in the human thymus. The repertoire was sequenced with immunoSEQ multiplex PCR; TCRdb's copy has only in-frame clones and lacks some. The profile covers under 700,000 clones, with approximately 78% appearing a single time and about 0.013% taken by the ten largest. This same sample was also part of a study on human thymus T cells.

Sequenced sample: thymocytes. These receptors were taken from a boy less than two years old with a congenital heart defect.

The V call is TRBV7-9, the J call TRBJ2-2; D is possibly TRBD1 (6 bases). CDR1 is SEHNR and CDR2 is FQNEAQ in the germline V gene (reference sequence). The CDR3 contains 17 residues. V was shortened by 4 bases and J by 5 bases, with 20 bases between the two germline ends. CDR3 nucleotide sequence: TGTGCCAGCAGCTCTCTGGACAGTCCGACTACGACCGGGGAGCTGTTTTTT. Residues: CASSSLDSPTTTGELFF. Full variable domain (missing parts from reference TRBV7-9 and TRBJ2-2): DTGVSQNPRHKITKRGQNVTFRCDPISEHNRLYWYRQTLGQGPEFLTYFQNEAQLEKSRLLSDRFSAERPKGSFSTLEIQRTEQGDSAMYLCASSSLDSPTTTGELFFGEGSRLTVL.

This chain uses TRBV5-6 with TRBJ2-3, with TRBD1 identical over 7 bases. CDR1 is SGHDT and CDR2 is YYEEEE in the germline V gene. This CDR3 is built from 17 residues. V shed 4 bases, J shed 0 bases, and the junction held 11 bases outside the gene matches. Here the CDR3 DNA reads TGTGCCAGCAGCGCCCAGACAGGGAGTAATAGCACAGATACGCAGTATTTT. Translation: CASSAQTGSNSTDTQYF.

This clone was picked up a small number of times. This chain joins TRBV5-5 and TRBJ2-7; 8 nucleotides align to TRBD1. Germline assignment: CDR1 SGHKS and CDR2 YYEKEE (reference sequence). There are 13 residues in the CDR3. V lost 4 bases and J lost 2; bases outside the gene matches: 2. The CDR3 DNA reads as TGTGCCAGCAGCGGGGACAGGCCCTACGAGCAGTACTTC. Its protein is CASSGDRPYEQYF.

CDR3 DNA sequence: TGCGCCAGCAGCCAAGAAGGGGGTTACAATCAGCCCCAGCATTTT. Its translation: CASSQEGGYNQPQHF. This chain joins TRBV4-1 and TRBJ1-5, with D tentatively TRBD1 (6 bases). Germline V gives CDR1 MGHRA, CDR2 YSYEKL. The V end lost 0 bases, the J end lost 3 bases, and 9 bases lay between the germline ends. The CDR3 is 15 residues long.

This chain connects TRBV19 to TRBJ1-1; D remains ambiguous. The CDR3 loop spans 18 amino acids. Germline assignment: CDR1 LNHDA and CDR2 SQIVND (reference sequence). The V end was cut by 3 bases, the J end by 0 bases, with 20 bases between. Written as DNA, the CDR3 is TGTGCCAGTAGTATGGCGGACTTCTGGTTGGATATGAACACTGAAGCTTTCTTT. Residues: CASSMADFWLDMNTEAFF.

This chain joins TRBV4-3 and TRBJ2-6; TRBD1 might be the D (6 bases). V dropped 3 bases and J dropped 3 bases, with 9 bases sitting between them. CDR3 length equals 15 residues. Germline V gene data show CDR1 as LGHNA and CDR2 as YSLEER. CDR3 coding DNA: TGCGCCAGCAGCCAGTACAGGGTTGGGGCCAACGTCCTGACTTTC. Translation: CASSQYRVGANVLTF.

V and J are TRBV13 and TRBJ2-7; 8 nucleotides line up with TRBD2. The CDR3 is made up of 14 amino acids. CDR1 PRHDT and CDR2 FYEKMQ come from the germline V gene (reference sequence). V was clipped by 5 bases and J by 3 bases; unmatched bases: 6. CDR3: CASSPGRGYYEQYF. The CDR3 DNA follows: TGTGCCAGCAGCCCCGGGAGGGGATACTACGAGCAGTACTTC.

This chain connects TRBV28 to TRBJ1-2; D unresolved. The V end lost 8 bases, the J end lost 7 bases, and 8 bases lay between the germline ends. The CDR3 is 10 amino acids. Germline CDR1 and CDR2: MDHEN and SYDVKM. The CDR3 nucleotides read TGTGCCAGCTCACGAGTTGGCTACACCTTC. Translating gives CASSRVGYTF.

This sequence joins TRBV5-4 and TRBJ2-1, with TRBD2 matching 15 bases. The CDR3 has 18 residues. Trimming took 4 bases from V and 14 from J; bases not matched to a gene: 19. Germline CDR1 and CDR2: SGHNT and YYREEE (reference sequence). CDR3 sequence (DNA): TGTGCCAGCAGCACCGGACTAGCGGGAGGGCCGCGATCGATCAAGGAGTTCTTC. This translates into CASSTGLAGGPRSIKEFF.

This clone appeared a few times. Other DNA sequences in the sample encode the same CDR3. The V gene is TRBV4-3, the J gene TRBJ2-1; 7 bases agree with TRBD1. V was pared by 0 bases and J by 0 bases, with 2 bases of the junction left unmatched. Germline V CDR1 and CDR2: LGHNA, YSLEER. The CDR3 totals 16 residues. The CDR3 region is CASSQDPGGSYNEQFF. CDR3 DNA: TGCGCCAGCAGCCAAGATCCAGGGGGCTCCTACAATGAGCAGTTCTTC.